These 20 T cell receptor beta chains came from one sample sequenced in a study of blood T cell repertoires in COVID-19 (dated by TCRdb to the early 2020s). Library preparation was by the immunoSEQ multiplex PCR assay. The table was pulled from immuneACCESS by TCRdb, which kept in-frame rearrangements only. Such tables lose some clones; where checked, under half of the loss comes from unresolved V genes, and the rest has no known cause. For this sample the table gives tens of thousands of clones, of which approximately 82% were detected only once. The top ten clonotypes cover 3.5% of the sample. Sequenced material: peripheral blood. These receptors were obtained from a woman aged 80 or over with acute or convalescent COVID-19.

This clone showed up just once. The V and J genes are TRBV30 and TRBJ2-7; D possibly corresponds to TRBD1 (5 bases). The ends were cut back, 5 bases at V and 5 bases at J, with 10 bases in the middle. CDR3 length: 11 amino acids. The germline CDR1 and CDR2 sequences are GTSNPN and SVGIG (reference sequence). The CDR3 DNA reads TGTGCCTGGTCCCAAGGGGACGAGCAGTACTTC. Amino acids: CAWSQGDEQYF.

V and J are TRBV25-1 and TRBJ2-2, with D tentatively TRBD1 (6 bases). This CDR3 has 14 amino acids. CDR1 and CDR2 (germline): MGHDK, SYGVNS. The V end lost 3 bases, the J end lost 6 bases, and 11 bases lay between the germline ends. CDR3: CASSELTGSGELFF. The CDR3, as DNA: TGTGCCAGCAGTGAGCTTACAGGGTCCGGGGAGCTGTTTTTT.

This clone was seen a single time. The CDR3 loop is CASSSPSVTQYF. CDR3 in DNA: TGTGCCAGCAGCTCCCCGTCGGTGACCCAGTACTTC. The chain is built from TRBV11-2 and TRBJ2-5; D gene uncertain. Trimming took off 4 bases at V and 7 bases at J, with 10 bases between the two ends. Germline CDR1 reads SGHAT; CDR2 reads FQNNGV. This CDR3 spans 12 amino acids.

The J gene is TRBJ2-5, the V gene TRBV29-1; 12 bases are a match to TRBD2. J was trimmed by 5 bases and V by 7 bases; bases with no gene match: 8. The CDR3 length is 14 residues. Germline lookup yields CDR1 SQVTM and CDR2 ANQGSEA. The CDR3 here is CSDWTSGKGETQYF. The DNA of the CDR3 is TGCAGCGACTGGACTAGCGGGAAGGGGGAGACCCAGTACTTC.

This clone showed up just once. This rearrangement joins TRBV28 to TRBJ2-7, with no clear D. This CDR3 comprises 15 residues. Trimming pared 2 bases from V and 5 bases from J, leaving 16 bases between. CDR1 is MDHEN and CDR2 is SYDVKM in the germline V gene. Here the CDR3 DNA reads TGTGCCAGCAGTTTACTGTTACAGCAGAGTGACGAGCAGTACTTC. Its translation: CASSLLLQQSDEQYF.

The chain combines TRBV2 with TRBJ2-7; 9 bases are shared with TRBD1. Trimming took 5 bases from V and 8 from J; bases not matched to a gene: 19. The CDR3 has 17 residues. The germline CDR1 and CDR2 sequences are SNHLY and FYNNEI. CDR3 in amino acids: CASSRNDFSSGTGKQYF. The CDR3, as DNA: TGTGCCAGCAGTCGGAACGATTTCTCCTCCGGGACAGGGAAGCAGTACTTC.

The chain couples TRBV2 to TRBJ2-3, with D tentatively TRBD2 (6 bases). V lost 7 bases to trimming and J lost 2 bases, with 13 bases between them. Germline V lookup: CDR1 SNHLY, CDR2 FYNNEI. The CDR3 has 14 amino acids. The CDR3 sequence: CASNVRRATDTQYF. Written as DNA, the CDR3 is TGTGCCAGCAATGTTCGGAGGGCCACAGATACGCAGTATTTT.

The chain recombines TRBV24-1 with TRBJ2-1; TRBD2 might be the D (5 bases). Trimming cost V 7 bases and J 5 bases, with 23 bases left between them. Germline CDR1 reads KGHDR; CDR2 reads SFDVKD. CDR3 length: 17 amino acids. CDR3 sequence (DNA): TGTGCCACCAGCGATCCGTCCCCCGCCCGGGAAAACAATGAGCAGTTCTTC. Its protein is CATSDPSPARENNEQFF.

The rearrangement uses TRBV9 and TRBJ2-7; D uncertain. V was clipped by 2 bases and J by 0 bases, with 9 bases between them. CDR3 length: 14 residues. The germline V gene encodes CDR1 SGDLS and CDR2 YYNGEE. The CDR3 DNA reads as TGTGCCAGCAGCGTCCTTACATCCTCCTACGAGCAGTACTTC. It yields the protein CASSVLTSSYEQYF.

The chain has TRBV11-2 and TRBJ2-7; perhaps TRBD2 as D (6 bases). The CDR3 runs to 13 residues. Germline V gene sequence: CDR1 SGHAT, CDR2 FQNNGV. V lost 1 base and J lost 7, with 11 bases in between. The CDR3 reads CASSLAGVGEQYF. For the CDR3, the DNA is TGTGCCAGCAGCTTAGCGGGAGTGGGAGAGCAGTACTTC.

The gene calls are TRBV3-1 (or the pseudogene TRBV3-2) and TRBJ2-1, with D tentatively TRBD2 (5 bases). V was clipped by 0 bases and J by 0 bases, with 12 bases between them. The CDR3 runs 17 residues. Per the germline V gene, CDR1 is LGHDT and CDR2 is YNNKEL (reference sequence). Here the CDR3 reads CASSQDRGGYSYNEQFF. In DNA, the CDR3 is TGTGCCAGCAGCCAAGATAGAGGAGGATACTCCTACAATGAGCAGTTCTTC.

The J gene is TRBJ1-1, the V gene TRBV28; 8 nucleotides line up with TRBD1. J gave up 1 base and V 6 bases, and 7 bases lay outside the gene matches. Germline V gives CDR1 MDHEN, CDR2 SYDVKM. This CDR3 is 15 amino acids long. CDR3 sequence: CASSLWDRPNTEAFF. In DNA, the CDR3 is TGTGCCAGCAGCCTCTGGGACAGGCCGAACACTGAAGCTTTCTTT.

V is TRBV28 and J is TRBJ2-1, with a weak D call TRBD2 (6 bases). V was clipped by 7 bases and J by 5 bases, with 15 bases between them. In germline, CDR1 is MDHEN, CDR2 SYDVKM. There are 14 residues in the CDR3. The CDR3 DNA reads TGTGCCAGCAAAGAGAGCGGGCGAGACAATGAGCAGTTCTTC. Its protein product is CASKESGRDNEQFF.

V and J are TRBV5-1 and TRBJ2-4; possibly TRBD2 for D (5 bases). The length of the CDR3 is 13 residues. V lost 5 bases to trimming and J lost 7 bases, with 13 bases between them. Germline assignment: CDR1 SGHRS and CDR2 YFSETQ. The CDR3 DNA reads TGCGCCAGCAGACTGATCCGCGGGAACATTCAGTACTTC. It yields the protein CASRLIRGNIQYF.

The V and J genes are TRBV2 and TRBJ1-3, with 7 bases identical to TRBD1. The ends lost 3 bases at V and 3 bases at J; junction bases unmatched: 8. The length of the CDR3 is 16 residues. Germline V gives CDR1 SNHLY, CDR2 FYNNEI. The CDR3 here is CASSDPGTEFGNTIYF. DNA for the CDR3: TGTGCCAGCAGTGACCCCGGGACAGAGTTTGGAAACACCATATATTTT.

In this sample, this clone turned up a few times. V and J are TRBV4-1 and TRBJ2-7; D possibly corresponds to TRBD2 (6 bases). Germline V gene sequence: CDR1 MGHRA, CDR2 YSYEKL. Trimming left V 1 base short and J 2 bases short, with 9 bases between. This CDR3 has 14 residues. CDR3 DNA: TGCGCCAGCAGCCAAGGGACTATCGCCTACGAGCAGTACTTC. Its protein product is CASSQGTIAYEQYF.

This chain joins TRBV6-5 and TRBJ2-7, with 15 bases matching TRBD2. Germline lookup yields CDR1 MNHEY and CDR2 SVGAGI. The CDR3 length is 15 residues. The V gene end was trimmed by 8 bases and the J gene end by 2 bases; junction bases not matched to a gene: 4. The CDR3 DNA reads TGTGCCAGCGGGCGGACTAGCGGGGGGGCCTACGAGCAGTACTTC. Its protein product is CASGRTSGGAYEQYF.

V gene TRBV5-6 combines with J gene TRBJ1-2; D is undetermined. The CDR3 runs 13 residues. Trimming pared 2 bases from V and 5 bases from J, leaving 10 bases between. CDR1 SGHDT and CDR2 YYEEEE come from the germline V gene. The CDR3 coding sequence is TGTGCCAGCAGCTTACGGGAAATTTATGGCTACACCTTC. It is translated as CASSLREIYGYTF.

The rearrangement links TRBV30 to TRBJ1-5, with D maybe TRBD1 (5 bases). Looked up from germline, CDR1 is GTSNPN and CDR2 is SVGIG (reference sequence). The CDR3 has 13 residues. The V gene lost 3 bases and the J gene lost 4 bases, with 10 bases spanning the gap. CDR3 in DNA: TGTGCCTGGAGCGAACAGGATAATCAGCCCCAGCATTTT. This gives the protein CAWSEQDNQPQHF.

V gene TRBV7-2 combines with J gene TRBJ2-3, with D perhaps matching TRBD2 (5 bases). Germline V lookup: CDR1 SGHTA, CDR2 FQGNSA. V was clipped by 5 bases and J by 4 bases, with 16 bases between them. The CDR3 contains 15 residues. The CDR3 DNA reads as TGTGCCAGCAGCCTTTCCTCTCTAGCAGCAGATACGCAGTATTTT. Translated: CASSLSSLAADTQYF.